This TCR beta chain is from a study of a mutant IDH1 vaccine in newly diagnosed glioma. Study information: Vaccine administration was initiated 4-6 weeks following radiotherapy alone, or with temozolomide cycles. Of the patients given treatment, approximately 60% were male and roughly 38% were female, and a mean age of roughly 40 years was recorded. Findings and caveats of the study: Alterations occurring in top peripheral T cell clonotypes seemed unrelated to pseudoprogression. The vaccine induced immune responses, and these occurred in 93.3% of patients.

Method: immunoSEQ multiplex PCR; TCRdb's copy keeps in-frame clones and lacks some. In the table there are under 70,000 clones, under 90% of which are singletons. The CDR3 runs 14 residues. Trimming took 2 bases from V and 8 from J, leaving 15 bases between them. Germline assignment: CDR1 MNHNY and CDR2 SVGAGI (reference sequence). Note on this clone: No antigen is known for it.

Stated time point: week 5, during vaccination. Doses of 300 ug of mutant IDH1 20-mer peptide were given with topical imiquimod. This sequence joins TRBV6-6 and TRBJ1-2, with D unclear. Sequenced here: PBMCs, sampled from a glioma patient whose treatment included an IDH1 peptide vaccine. The sequence was collected from a woman aged 45-65 years with glioma. The CDR3 reads CASSYLSDRSGYTF. The CDR3 DNA sequence: TGTGCCAGCAGTTACCTCTCGGACCGTTCGGGCTACACCTTC.